This T cell receptor (beta chain) was obtained from a study of molecular identifiers for immune sequencing clone quantification. This clonotype has ten or more counts. MiXCR, applied by TCRdb to the PCR reads, yields one record per CDR3 protein. The table records approximately 37,000 distinct CDR3 sequences, about 19% of them present only once. The CDR3 has 17 amino acids. Deletions cut 1 base from V and 0 bases from J, with 15 bases between. In germline, CDR1 is LGHDT, CDR2 YNNKEL (reference sequence). The sequenced material came from naive CD8+ T cells from blood, with Jurkat cell RNA spiked in. Described subset: FACS-sorted CD8+CD4-CCR7+CD45RA+ naive T cells. This chain connects TRBV3-1 to TRBJ1-2, with unresolved D. The clonotype originates from a human donor in good health. Some libraries in this study had Jurkat cell RNA spiked in. CDR3 in DNA: TGTGCCAGCAGCCAAGCTTCCAGCCTAACCGCTAACTATGGCTACACCTTC. It is translated as CASSQASSLTANYGYTF.